This is a list of T cell receptor beta chains from one sample in a study of early T cells in non-severe SARS-CoV-2 infection. Each CDR3 protein gets one entry after TCRdb re-called the 5' RACE reads with MiXCR. The sample comprises under 70,000 distinct CDR3 sequences, approximately 5.9% of which are singletons, and 3.4% rests with the top ten. This material consisted of whole blood, taken at baseline. The receptors were gathered from an adult who was a healthcare worker with PCR-confirmed SARS-CoV-2 infection or an uninfected control (not recorded which). Both conserved end residues are part of each CDR3. A D gene is named only where the DNA matches it firmly. Size is stated for part of the rows, as once, few or many counts, or as a class when the clone is expanded.

V gene: TRBV6-5; J gene: TRBJ2-1; D gene: .; clone size: .; CDR3 protein: CASSQDNYNEQFF; CDR3 DNA: TGTGCCAGCAGTCAAGACAACTACAATGAGCAGTTCTTC
V gene: TRBV11-3; J gene: TRBJ1-1; D gene: .; clone size: few; CDR3 protein: CASSPGHEGVWAFF; CDR3 DNA: TGTGCCAGCAGCCCTGGACATGAGGGAGTATGGGCTTTCTTT
V gene: TRBV18; J gene: TRBJ2-2; D gene: .; clone size: many; CDR3 protein: CASSPMSLRANTGELFF; CDR3 DNA: TGTGCCAGCTCACCAATGTCTCTACGAGCGAACACCGGGGAGCTGTTTTTT
V gene: TRBV14; J gene: TRBJ2-7; D gene: .; clone size: many; CDR3 protein: CASSPSGYEQYF; CDR3 DNA: TGTGCCAGCAGCCCGAGCGGGTACGAGCAGTACTTC
V gene: TRBV19; J gene: TRBJ1-2; D gene: TRBD1; clone size: many; CDR3 protein: CASSLIQGARSYGYTF; CDR3 DNA: TGTGCCAGTAGTCTAATACAGGGGGCGCGGAGCTATGGCTACACCTTC
V gene: TRBV6-6; J gene: TRBJ1-1; D gene: TRBD1; clone size: many; CDR3 protein: CASSYSEGARTEAFF; CDR3 DNA: TGTGCCAGCAGTTATTCGGAGGGGGCGCGTACTGAAGCTTTCTTT
V gene: TRBV11-2; J gene: TRBJ2-2; D gene: TRBD2; clone size: many; CDR3 protein: CASSDRTSGNTGELFF; CDR3 DNA: TGTGCCAGCAGCGATAGGACTAGCGGAAACACCGGGGAGCTGTTTTTT
V gene: TRBV29-1; J gene: TRBJ2-3; D gene: .; clone size: many; CDR3 protein: CSGFNDYTDTQYF; CDR3 DNA: TGCAGCGGTTTTAACGACTACACAGATACGCAGTATTTT
V gene: TRBV6-1; J gene: TRBJ1-1; D gene: .; clone size: .; CDR3 protein: CASSVGMNTEAFF; CDR3 DNA: TGTGCCAGCAGTGTGGGAATGAACACTGAAGCTTTCTTT
V gene: TRBV28; J gene: TRBJ2-2; D gene: .; clone size: .; CDR3 protein: CASSDLGTGELFF; CDR3 DNA: TGTGCCAGCAGTGACTTGGGCACCGGGGAGCTGTTTTTT
V gene: TRBV15; J gene: TRBJ2-2; D gene: .; clone size: few; CDR3 protein: CATSIPHQGQGGTGELFF; CDR3 DNA: TGTGCCACCAGCATTCCCCACCAAGGGCAGGGGGGTACCGGGGAGCTGTTTTTT
V gene: TRBV21-1; J gene: TRBJ2-7; D gene: .; clone size: many; CDR3 protein: CASSNWRTGTHEQYF; CDR3 DNA: TGTGCCAGCAGCAACTGGAGGACAGGGACCCACGAGCAGTACTTC
V gene: TRBV18; J gene: TRBJ1-5; D gene: .; clone size: many; CDR3 protein: CASSPRGASNQPQHF; CDR3 DNA: TGTGCCAGCTCCCCCCGTGGGGCCTCCAATCAGCCCCAGCATTTT
V gene: TRBV24-1; J gene: TRBJ2-2; D gene: .; clone size: .; CDR3 protein: CATRAGPGELFF; CDR3 DNA: TGTGCCACCAGGGCAGGCCCCGGGGAGCTGTTTTTT
V gene: TRBV3-2; J gene: TRBJ2-5; D gene: .; clone size: .; CDR3 protein: CASSPCPRLAAFQETQYF; CDR3 DNA: TGTGCCAGCAGCCCCTGCCCACGACTAGCGGCATTCCAAGAGACCCAGTACTTC
V gene: TRBV7-8; J gene: TRBJ1-5; D gene: .; clone size: many; CDR3 protein: CASSSQDISNQPQHF; CDR3 DNA: TGTGCCAGCAGCTCCCAGGACATTAGCAATCAGCCCCAGCATTTT
V gene: TRBV15; J gene: TRBJ2-1; D gene: TRBD2; clone size: many; CDR3 protein: CATSRDLRLAGGGNEQFF; CDR3 DNA: TGTGCCACCAGCAGAGATTTGCGTCTAGCGGGAGGGGGGAATGAGCAGTTCTTC
V gene: TRBV6-2/TRBV6-3; J gene: TRBJ2-7; D gene: .; clone size: few; CDR3 protein: CASSTGRREQYF; CDR3 DNA: TGTGCCAGCAGCACGGGTCGACGTGAGCAGTACTTC
V gene: TRBV27; J gene: TRBJ1-4; D gene: .; clone size: .; CDR3 protein: CASFCGQLYNEKLFF; CDR3 DNA: TGTGCCAGCTTTTGCGGACAGCTTTATAATGAAAAACTGTTTTTT
V gene: TRBV20-1; J gene: TRBJ2-3; D gene: .; clone size: few; CDR3 protein: CSAGIVVDTQYF; CDR3 DNA: TGCAGTGCCGGAATAGTGGTAGATACGCAGTATTTT
V gene: TRBV7-6; J gene: TRBJ2-1; D gene: TRBD2; clone size: many; CDR3 protein: CASSPSGGGHNEQFF; CDR3 DNA: TGTGCCAGCAGCCCTAGCGGGGGGGGTCACAATGAGCAGTTCTTC
V gene: TRBV24-1; J gene: TRBJ2-3; D gene: .; clone size: .; CDR3 protein: CATSVGSGSTDTQYF; CDR3 DNA: TGTGCCACCAGTGTTGGGAGCGGCAGCACAGATACGCAGTATTTT
V gene: TRBV20-1; J gene: TRBJ2-7; D gene: .; clone size: many; CDR3 protein: CSAADSTYEQYF; CDR3 DNA: TGCAGTGCGGCAGACAGCACCTACGAGCAGTACTTC
V gene: TRBV20-1; J gene: TRBJ1-2; D gene: .; clone size: many; CDR3 protein: CSASSGPAYGYTF; CDR3 DNA: TGCAGTGCTAGTTCCGGACCCGCATATGGCTACACCTTC
V gene: TRBV25-1; J gene: TRBJ2-1; D gene: TRBD2; clone size: .; CDR3 protein: CASRLAGSDNEQFF; CDR3 DNA: TGTGCCAGCAGACTAGCGGGATCAGACAATGAGCAGTTCTTC
V gene: TRBV5-4; J gene: TRBJ1-1; D gene: .; clone size: .; CDR3 protein: CASSLVFQGGTEAFF; CDR3 DNA: TGTGCCAGCAGCTTGGTTTTCCAGGGAGGGACTGAAGCTTTCTTT
V gene: TRBV20-1; J gene: TRBJ1-4; D gene: .; clone size: many; CDR3 protein: CSAPVSGRASEKLFF; CDR3 DNA: TGCAGTGCTCCCGTCTCGGGCAGGGCGAGTGAAAAACTGTTTTTT
V gene: TRBV29-1; J gene: TRBJ2-7; D gene: TRBD1; clone size: many; CDR3 protein: CSVEEGTGSYEQYF; CDR3 DNA: TGCAGCGTTGAAGAGGGGACAGGCTCCTACGAGCAGTACTTC
V gene: TRBV7-9; J gene: TRBJ2-7; D gene: .; clone size: many; CDR3 protein: CASSLGQVSYEQYF; CDR3 DNA: TGTGCCAGCAGCTTAGGGCAGGTTTCCTACGAGCAGTACTTC
V gene: TRBV12-3/TRBV12-4; J gene: TRBJ1-3; D gene: TRBD1; clone size: few; CDR3 protein: CASSPQGATGNTIYF; CDR3 DNA: TGTGCCAGCAGTCCACAGGGGGCAACTGGAAACACCATATATTTT
V gene: TRBV29-1; J gene: TRBJ2-7; D gene: .; clone size: many; CDR3 protein: CSVVTGTHHSYEQYF; CDR3 DNA: TGCAGCGTCGTTACCGGGACACATCATTCCTACGAGCAGTACTTC
V gene: TRBV7-7; J gene: TRBJ2-5; D gene: .; clone size: .; CDR3 protein: CASSSQAGPGETQYF; CDR3 DNA: TGTGCCAGCAGCTCCCAGGCGGGACCAGGAGAGACCCAGTACTTC
V gene: TRBV2; J gene: TRBJ1-1; D gene: .; clone size: .; CDR3 protein: CASSETPGPTNTEAFF; CDR3 DNA: TGTGCCAGCAGCGAGACCCCGGGGCCCACGAACACTGAAGCTTTCTTT
V gene: TRBV18; J gene: TRBJ1-1; D gene: .; clone size: few; CDR3 protein: CASSLLVNTEAFF; CDR3 DNA: TGTGCCAGCTCACTCTTAGTGAACACTGAAGCTTTCTTT
V gene: TRBV28; J gene: TRBJ2-1; D gene: TRBD2; clone size: .; CDR3 protein: CASSNPGLAGDEQFF; CDR3 DNA: TGTGCCAGCAGTAACCCGGGACTAGCGGGTGATGAGCAGTTCTTC
V gene: TRBV20-1; J gene: TRBJ1-4; D gene: .; clone size: many; CDR3 protein: CSARPQVPKSEKLFF; CDR3 DNA: TGCAGTGCTAGACCTCAGGTACCTAAAAGTGAAAAACTGTTTTTT
V gene: TRBV20-1; J gene: TRBJ2-7; D gene: TRBD1; clone size: many; CDR3 protein: CSASRTGGLSYEQYF; CDR3 DNA: TGCAGTGCTTCCCGGACAGGGGGCCTCTCCTACGAGCAGTACTTC
V gene: TRBV6-2/TRBV6-3; J gene: TRBJ1-2; D gene: .; clone size: many; CDR3 protein: CASSYRGLVDGYTF; CDR3 DNA: TGTGCCAGCAGTTACCGGGGTCTGGTCGATGGCTACACCTTC
V gene: TRBV6-1; J gene: TRBJ2-1; D gene: TRBD2; clone size: many; CDR3 protein: CASSEAGLAGGGQFF; CDR3 DNA: TGTGCCAGCAGTGAAGCCGGACTAGCGGGAGGTGGGCAGTTCTTC
V gene: TRBV13; J gene: TRBJ2-7; D gene: TRBD2; clone size: many; CDR3 protein: CASSSGLAGSYEQYF; CDR3 DNA: TGTGCCAGCAGCTCGGGACTAGCGGGCTCCTACGAGCAGTACTTC
V gene: TRBV2; J gene: TRBJ2-7; D gene: TRBD2; clone size: few; CDR3 protein: CASSEGLAGSYEQYF; CDR3 DNA: TGTGCCAGCAGTGAAGGGCTAGCGGGCTCCTACGAGCAGTACTTC
V gene: TRBV6-1; J gene: TRBJ1-2; D gene: TRBD1; clone size: many; CDR3 protein: CASSENRGYGYTF; CDR3 DNA: TGTGCCAGCAGTGAAAACAGGGGGTATGGCTACACCTTC
V gene: TRBV10-3; J gene: TRBJ1-1; D gene: .; clone size: .; CDR3 protein: CAIRGRDMNTEAFF; CDR3 DNA: TGTGCCATCCGGGGGCGGGATATGAACACTGAAGCTTTCTTT
V gene: TRBV7-2; J gene: TRBJ2-3; D gene: .; clone size: many; CDR3 protein: CASSLATDTQYF; CDR3 DNA: TGTGCCAGCAGCTTAGCCACAGATACGCAGTATTTT
V gene: TRBV21-1; J gene: TRBJ2-7; D gene: .; clone size: few; CDR3 protein: CASSKALPYSYEQYF; CDR3 DNA: TGTGCCAGCAGCAAAGCCCTCCCTTACAGCTACGAGCAGTACTTC
V gene: TRBV28; J gene: TRBJ1-2; D gene: .; clone size: many; CDR3 protein: CASSVTGNYGYTF; CDR3 DNA: TGTGCCAGCAGCGTAACAGGGAACTATGGCTACACCTTC